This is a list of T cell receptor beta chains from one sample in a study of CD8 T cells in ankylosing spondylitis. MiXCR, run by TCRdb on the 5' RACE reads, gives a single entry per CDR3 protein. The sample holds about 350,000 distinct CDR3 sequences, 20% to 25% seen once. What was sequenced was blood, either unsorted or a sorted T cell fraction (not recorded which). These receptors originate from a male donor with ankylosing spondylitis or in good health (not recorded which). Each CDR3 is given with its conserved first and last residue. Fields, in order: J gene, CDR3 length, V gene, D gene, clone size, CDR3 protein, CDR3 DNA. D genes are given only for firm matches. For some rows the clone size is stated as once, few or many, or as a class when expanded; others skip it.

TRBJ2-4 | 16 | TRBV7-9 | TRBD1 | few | CASSLVLGGPKNIQYF | TGTGCCAGCAGCTTAGTGTTAGGGGGCCCCAAAAACATTCAGTACTTC
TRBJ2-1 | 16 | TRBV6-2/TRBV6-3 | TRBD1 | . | CASSYFGTGLGAEQFF | TGTGCCAGCAGTTACTTTGGGACAGGACTCGGCGCTGAGCAGTTCTTC
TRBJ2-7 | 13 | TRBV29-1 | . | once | CSVGLGTTYEQYF | TGCAGCGTTGGTTTGGGGACAACCTACGAGCAGTACTTC
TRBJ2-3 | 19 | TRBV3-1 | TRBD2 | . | CASSQDRASGGSGTDTQYF | TGTGCCAGCAGCCAAGATCGCGCTAGCGGGGGGTCTGGCACAGATACGCAGTATTTT
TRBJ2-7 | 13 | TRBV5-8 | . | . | CASRPRLLFEQYF | TGTGCCAGCAGACCGAGGCTCCTCTTCGAGCAGTACTTC
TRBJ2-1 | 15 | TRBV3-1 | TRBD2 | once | CASSQELAEVNEQFF | TGTGCCAGCAGCCAGGAACTAGCGGAAGTCAATGAGCAGTTCTTC
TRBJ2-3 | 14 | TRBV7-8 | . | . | CASSSGWDRDTQYF | TGTGCCAGCAGCTCCGGTTGGGACCGGGATACGCAGTATTTT
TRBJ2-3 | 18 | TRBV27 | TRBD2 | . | CASRRTSGGWISTDTQYF | TGTGCCAGCAGGCGGACTAGCGGGGGGTGGATTAGCACAGATACGCAGTATTTT
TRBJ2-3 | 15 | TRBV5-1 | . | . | CASSGEGFSTDTQYF | TGCGCCAGCAGCGGTGAGGGGTTTAGCACAGATACGCAGTATTTT
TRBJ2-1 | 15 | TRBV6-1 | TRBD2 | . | CASKMGLAIYNEQFF | TGTGCCAGCAAGATGGGACTAGCGATCTACAATGAGCAGTTCTTC
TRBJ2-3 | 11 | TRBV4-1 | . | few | CASGYGDTQYF | TGCGCCAGCGGGTACGGGGATACGCAGTATTTT
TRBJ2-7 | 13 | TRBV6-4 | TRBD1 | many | CARFNRGPYEQYF | TGTGCCAGATTCAACAGGGGACCCTACGAGCAGTACTTC
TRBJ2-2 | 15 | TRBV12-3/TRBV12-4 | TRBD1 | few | CASRLTGANTGELFF | TGTGCCAGCAGGCTGACAGGGGCGAACACCGGGGAGCTGTTTTTT
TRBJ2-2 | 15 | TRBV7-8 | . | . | CASSPPSPPVGELFF | TGTGCCAGCAGCCCCCCTTCCCCCCCGGTCGGGGAGCTGTTTTTT
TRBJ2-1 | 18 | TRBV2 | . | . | CALSLVAPAARSYNEQFF | TGTGCCCTCAGTTTAGTGGCCCCAGCGGCCCGCTCCTACAATGAGCAGTTCTTC
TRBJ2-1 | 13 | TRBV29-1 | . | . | CSAEAQIYNEQFF | TGCAGCGCAGAGGCTCAGATCTACAATGAGCAGTTCTTC
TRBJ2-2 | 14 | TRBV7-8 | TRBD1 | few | CASSSKTGAGELFF | TGTGCCAGCAGCTCGAAGACAGGGGCCGGGGAGCTGTTTTTT
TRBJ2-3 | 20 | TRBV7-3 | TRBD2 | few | CASSLGVVAGGSWSTDTQYF | TGTGCCAGCAGCTTAGGGGTGGTAGCGGGGGGTTCTTGGAGCACAGATACGCAGTATTTT
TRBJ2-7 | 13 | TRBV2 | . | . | CASSESGGSEQYF | TGTGCCAGCAGTGAGTCCGGTGGATCCGAGCAGTACTTC
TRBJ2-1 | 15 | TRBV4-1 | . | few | CASSQDSGTINEQFF | TGCGCCAGCAGCCAAGATTCCGGGACGATAAATGAGCAGTTCTTC
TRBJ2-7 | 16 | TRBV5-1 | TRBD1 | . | CASSEGQGESAYEQYF | TGCGCCAGCAGCGAGGGACAGGGTGAATCGGCCTACGAGCAGTACTTC
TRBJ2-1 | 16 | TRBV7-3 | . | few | CASSLSRGALRNEQFF | TGTGCCAGCAGCTTAAGCCGGGGGGCCCTAAGGAATGAGCAGTTCTTC
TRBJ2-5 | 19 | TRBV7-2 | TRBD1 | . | CASSLAPELGDRKDGTQYF | TGTGCCAGCAGCTTAGCCCCCGAGCTAGGGGACAGAAAGGATGGGACCCAGTACTTC
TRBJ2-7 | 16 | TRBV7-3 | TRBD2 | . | CASSQSGGLASYEQYF | TGTGCCAGCAGCCAATCGGGGGGACTAGCGTCCTACGAGCAGTACTTC
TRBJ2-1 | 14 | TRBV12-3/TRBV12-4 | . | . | CASNPLGIYNEQFF | TGTGCCAGCAATCCCTTGGGGATATACAATGAGCAGTTCTTC
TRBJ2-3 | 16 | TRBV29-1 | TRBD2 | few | CSVALLAGGYTDTQYF | TGCAGCGTCGCACTACTAGCGGGGGGATACACAGATACGCAGTATTTT
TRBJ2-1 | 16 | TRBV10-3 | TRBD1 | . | CAISESAGTGHNEQFF | TGTGCCATCAGTGAGTCAGCCGGGACAGGGCACAATGAGCAGTTCTTC
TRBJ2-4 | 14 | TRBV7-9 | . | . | CASSHSQASDIQYF | TGTGCCAGCAGCCATTCGCAGGCTTCGGACATTCAGTACTTC
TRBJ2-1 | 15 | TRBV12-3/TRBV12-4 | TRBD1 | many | CASSFPGQGLNEQFF | TGTGCCAGCAGTTTCCCGGGACAGGGGTTAAATGAGCAGTTCTTC
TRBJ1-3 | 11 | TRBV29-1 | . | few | CSGMRGHGIYF | TGCAGCGGGATGAGAGGCCACGGCATATATTTT
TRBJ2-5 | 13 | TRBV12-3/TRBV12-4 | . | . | CASSLSLNVTQYF | TGTGCCAGCAGTTTGTCCCTCAACGTGACCCAGTACTTC
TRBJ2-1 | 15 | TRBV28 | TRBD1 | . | CASSTDRLRYNEQFF | TGTGCCAGCAGCACGGACAGGCTACGCTACAATGAGCAGTTCTTC
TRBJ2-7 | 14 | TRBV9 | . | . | CASGDGGAAYEQYF | TGTGCCAGCGGAGACGGCGGGGCGGCCTACGAGCAGTACTTC
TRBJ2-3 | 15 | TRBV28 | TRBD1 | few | CASSSEGARTDTQYF | TGTGCCAGCAGTTCTGAGGGGGCGAGGACAGATACGCAGTATTTT
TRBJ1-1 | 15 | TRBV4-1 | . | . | CASSQDPAGNTEAFF | TGCGCCAGCAGCCAAGATCCCGCAGGGAACACTGAAGCTTTCTTT
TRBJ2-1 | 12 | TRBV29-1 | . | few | CSVPFKGDEQFF | TGCAGCGTGCCGTTCAAAGGGGATGAGCAGTTCTTC
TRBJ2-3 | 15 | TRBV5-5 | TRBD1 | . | CASSWGTGETDTQYF | TGTGCCAGCAGCTGGGGGACAGGGGAAACAGATACGCAGTATTTT
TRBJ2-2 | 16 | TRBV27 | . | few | CASKRRPGGSTGELFF | TGTGCCAGCAAAAGGCGGCCTGGGGGTAGCACCGGGGAGCTGTTTTTT
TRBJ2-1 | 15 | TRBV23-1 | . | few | CASSQSLHRYNEQFF | TGCGCCAGCAGTCAATCTCTGCACAGATACAATGAGCAGTTCTTC
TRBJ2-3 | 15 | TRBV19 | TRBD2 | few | CASSRLAGGEDTQYF | TGTGCCAGTAGTCGACTAGCGGGGGGTGAAGATACGCAGTATTTT
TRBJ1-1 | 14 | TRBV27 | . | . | CASIPTYLPTEAFF | TGTGCCAGCATCCCTACATACCTCCCAACTGAAGCTTTCTTT
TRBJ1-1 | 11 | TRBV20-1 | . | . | CSITKITEAFF | TGCAGCATAACAAAGATCACTGAAGCTTTCTTT
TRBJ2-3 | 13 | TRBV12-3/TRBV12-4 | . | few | CASTPPSSDTQYF | TGTGCCAGCACCCCCCCTAGTTCAGATACGCAGTATTTT
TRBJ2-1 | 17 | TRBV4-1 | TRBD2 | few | CASSLRTSGGLSDEQFF | TGCGCCAGCAGCCTTCGGACTAGCGGGGGTCTGTCGGATGAGCAGTTCTTC
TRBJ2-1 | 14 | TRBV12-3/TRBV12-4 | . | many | CASSLGGFLNEQFF | TGTGCCAGCAGTTTAGGGGGGTTCCTGAATGAGCAGTTCTTC
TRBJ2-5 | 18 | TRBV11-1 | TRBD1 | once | CASSSPIHMTGGGETQYF | TGTGCCAGCAGCTCACCCATCCACATGACAGGGGGCGGTGAGACCCAGTACTTC
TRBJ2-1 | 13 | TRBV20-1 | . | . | CSARATDYNEQFF | TGCAGTGCTAGAGCGACAGATTACAATGAGCAGTTCTTC
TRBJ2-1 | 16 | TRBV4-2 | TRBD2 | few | CASSQDRLAAYNEQFF | TGTGCCAGCAGCCAAGATAGGCTAGCGGCGTACAATGAGCAGTTCTTC
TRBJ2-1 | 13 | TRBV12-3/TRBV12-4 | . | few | CASSLAEYNEQFF | TGTGCCAGCAGTTTAGCGGAATACAATGAGCAGTTCTTC
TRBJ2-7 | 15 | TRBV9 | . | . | CASSVSPTDEYEQYF | TGTGCCAGCAGCGTAAGCCCCACGGACGAGTACGAGCAGTACTTC
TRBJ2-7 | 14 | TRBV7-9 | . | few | CASSWTVLSYEQYF | TGTGCCAGCAGCTGGACAGTCTTATCCTACGAGCAGTACTTC
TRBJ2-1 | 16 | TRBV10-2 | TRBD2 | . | CASSEASGGLYNEQFF | TGCGCCAGCAGTGAGGCTAGCGGGGGTCTCTACAATGAGCAGTTCTTC
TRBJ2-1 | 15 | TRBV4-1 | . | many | CASSQDLGSTNEQFF | TGCGCCAGCAGCCAAGATTTGGGATCCACCAATGAGCAGTTCTTC
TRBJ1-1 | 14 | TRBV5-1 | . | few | CASSSTDLNTEAFF | TGCGCCAGCAGCTCTACAGACCTCAACACTGAAGCTTTCTTT
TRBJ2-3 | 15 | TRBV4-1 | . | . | CASSQGTAATDTQYF | TGCGCCAGCAGCCAAGGGACGGCCGCCACAGATACGCAGTATTTT
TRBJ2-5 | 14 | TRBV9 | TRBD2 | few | CASSASGGVETQYF | TGTGCCAGCAGCGCTAGCGGGGGGGTGGAGACCCAGTACTTC
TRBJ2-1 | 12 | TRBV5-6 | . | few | CASSWGGHEQFF | TGTGCCAGCAGCTGGGGGGGCCATGAGCAGTTCTTC
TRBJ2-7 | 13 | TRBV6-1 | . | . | CASRDRISYEQYF | TGTGCCAGCCGGGACCGAATTTCCTACGAGCAGTACTTC